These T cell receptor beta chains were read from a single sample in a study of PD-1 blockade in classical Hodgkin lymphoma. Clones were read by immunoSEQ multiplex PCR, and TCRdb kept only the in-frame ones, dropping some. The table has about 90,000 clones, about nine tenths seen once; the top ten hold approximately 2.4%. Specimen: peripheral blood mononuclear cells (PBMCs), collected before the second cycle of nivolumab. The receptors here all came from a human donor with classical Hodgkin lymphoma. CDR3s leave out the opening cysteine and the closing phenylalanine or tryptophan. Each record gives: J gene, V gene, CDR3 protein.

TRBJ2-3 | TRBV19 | ASSLGQGVADTQY
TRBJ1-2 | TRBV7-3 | ASSRRDLHNYGYT
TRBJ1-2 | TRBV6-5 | ASSYSGGQGGGYT
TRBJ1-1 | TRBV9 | ASSGGANTEAF
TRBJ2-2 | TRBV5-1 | ASSFRSTNTGELF
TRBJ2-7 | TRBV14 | ASSGSGPWYEQY
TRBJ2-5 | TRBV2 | ASSEGVGLAGETQY
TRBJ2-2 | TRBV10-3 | AIRPSGRAIGELF
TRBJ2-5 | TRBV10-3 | AITSGGRENQETQY
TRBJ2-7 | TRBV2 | ASSVYRGSYEQY
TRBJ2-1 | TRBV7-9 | ASSSDRDGSYNEQF
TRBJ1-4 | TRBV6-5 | ASSYSGPQTNEKLF
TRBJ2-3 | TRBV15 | ATSRFAAGTDTQY
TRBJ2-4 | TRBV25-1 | ATRGRIQY
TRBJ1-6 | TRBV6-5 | ASRGQGYSPLH
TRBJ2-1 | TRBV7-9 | ASSLALGLAGGNEQF
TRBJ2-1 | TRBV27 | ASAGTSSYNEQF
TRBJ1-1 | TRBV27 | ASSPTVPGEAF
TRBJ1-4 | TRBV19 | ASSTEPGTGTTNEKLF
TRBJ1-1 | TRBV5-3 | ARSEAGKGSGAF
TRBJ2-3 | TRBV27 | ASSLRGRGLDTQY
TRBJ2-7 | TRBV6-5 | ASSKRGWANYEQY
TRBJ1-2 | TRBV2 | ASSARQGAVEGYT